The rows below give T cell receptor beta chains drawn from one sample of a study of blood T cell repertoires in COVID-19. Sequenced by immunoSEQ multiplex PCR; TCRdb stores in-frame clones only, minus some. Of 95,000 to 150,000 clones listed, roughly 89% are singletons. The specimen sequenced was PBMCs or T cells enriched from blood (not recorded which). The receptor source for this set is a woman aged 25 to 39 who had recovered from COVID-19. Each CDR3 is given with its conserved first and last residue. A D gene is named only where the DNA matches it firmly. Clone size, where shown, is once, few, many, or a class for clones that have expanded.

clone size: -
J gene: TRBJ1-4
V gene: TRBV3-1/TRBV3-2
D gene: TRBD1
CDR3 DNA: TGTGCCAGCAGCCAAGAAGGACAGGGAGATTCGAAACTGTTTTTT
CDR3 protein: CASSQEGQGDSKLFF

clone size: -
J gene: TRBJ2-1
V gene: TRBV7-9
D gene: TRBD2
CDR3 DNA: TGTGCCAGCAGCTTATTTGTAGCGGGAGTAAATGAGCAGTTCTTC
CDR3 protein: CASSLFVAGVNEQFF

clone size: -
J gene: TRBJ2-3
V gene: TRBV19
D gene: -
CDR3 DNA: TGTGCCAGTAGTGGGCAGATTAGCGCAGATACGCAGTATTTT
CDR3 protein: CASSGQISADTQYF

clone size: -
J gene: TRBJ2-7
V gene: TRBV5-6
D gene: -
CDR3 DNA: TGTGCCAGCAGCTTGGCCGAGGTAGCGGAGGATCTCGGGGAGCAGTACTTC
CDR3 protein: CASSLAEVAEDLGEQYF

clone size: many
J gene: TRBJ1-5
V gene: TRBV28
D gene: -
CDR3 DNA: TGTGCCAGCAGTGGGGGACATTCAATTCAGCCCCAGCATTTT
CDR3 protein: CASSGGHSIQPQHF

clone size: -
J gene: TRBJ2-1
V gene: TRBV3-1/TRBV3-2
D gene: TRBD2
CDR3 DNA: TGTGCCAGCAGCCAAGTGGGACTAGACAATGAGCAGTTCTTC
CDR3 protein: CASSQVGLDNEQFF

clone size: -
J gene: TRBJ2-1
V gene: TRBV5-5
D gene: -
CDR3 DNA: TGTGCCAGCAGCTTGGGGACTTCAAATGAGCAGTTCTTC
CDR3 protein: CASSLGTSNEQFF

clone size: -
J gene: TRBJ2-1
V gene: TRBV7-2
D gene: TRBD2
CDR3 DNA: TGTGCCAGCAGCTTAGATGGCGGGGGGGTTTCCTACAATGAGCAGTTCTTC
CDR3 protein: CASSLDGGGVSYNEQFF

clone size: -
J gene: TRBJ1-4
V gene: TRBV19
D gene: -
CDR3 DNA: TGTGCCAGTAGTCCCCGGGCGTCCCTGGGGCGTGAAAAACTGTTTTTT
CDR3 protein: CASSPRASLGREKLFF

clone size: -
J gene: TRBJ1-5
V gene: TRBV28
D gene: -
CDR3 DNA: TGTGCCAGCAGTTTCCGGGGAGGCCAGCCCCAGCATTTT
CDR3 protein: CASSFRGGQPQHF

clone size: -
J gene: TRBJ1-5
V gene: TRBV6-1
D gene: -
CDR3 DNA: TGTGCCAGCAGAGAAGGACAATATAGCAATCAGCCCCAGCATTTT
CDR3 protein: CASREGQYSNQPQHF

clone size: -
J gene: TRBJ2-7
V gene: TRBV6-2/TRBV6-3
D gene: TRBD1
CDR3 DNA: TGTGCCAGCAGTTACCAGACAGGGTTTAAGGACGAGCAGTACTTC
CDR3 protein: CASSYQTGFKDEQYF

clone size: -
J gene: TRBJ1-4
V gene: TRBV3-1/TRBV3-2
D gene: TRBD1
CDR3 DNA: TGTGCCAGCAGCCCGACAGGGTTGACTAATGAAAAACTGTTTTTT
CDR3 protein: CASSPTGLTNEKLFF

clone size: -
J gene: TRBJ2-2
V gene: TRBV27
D gene: TRBD1
CDR3 DNA: TGTGCCAGCAGCAAAACCGGGACAGGGTCTGGCACCGGGGAGCTGTTTTTT
CDR3 protein: CASSKTGTGSGTGELFF

clone size: few
J gene: TRBJ1-2
V gene: TRBV7-9
D gene: -
CDR3 DNA: TGTGCCAGCAGCTTAAGTGCGGGCGGCGGCTATGGCTACACCTTC
CDR3 protein: CASSLSAGGGYGYTF

clone size: few
J gene: TRBJ2-2
V gene: TRBV6-5
D gene: TRBD1
CDR3 DNA: TGTGCCAGCAGTTACTCTCGACAGGGTGGGCTGTTTTTT
CDR3 protein: CASSYSRQGGLFF

clone size: -
J gene: TRBJ2-2
V gene: TRBV24-1
D gene: -
CDR3 DNA: TGTGCCACCAGTGACCACGGGGGGGAGCTGTTTTTT
CDR3 protein: CATSDHGGELFF

clone size: -
J gene: TRBJ1-4
V gene: TRBV30
D gene: -
CDR3 DNA: TGTGCCTGGAGTTGGAGTGCTAATGAAAAACTGTTTTTT
CDR3 protein: CAWSWSANEKLFF

clone size: once
J gene: TRBJ1-2
V gene: TRBV24-1
D gene: -
CDR3 DNA: TGTGCCACCAGTGATTTTGAGAGCGGATCCTATGGCTACACCTTC
CDR3 protein: CATSDFESGSYGYTF

clone size: -
J gene: TRBJ2-4
V gene: TRBV4-2
D gene: TRBD2
CDR3 DNA: TGTGCCAGCAGCCGAACAGGACTAGCGGGAGAAAAGGCCAAAAACATTCAGTACTTC
CDR3 protein: CASSRTGLAGEKAKNIQYF

clone size: -
J gene: TRBJ1-1
V gene: TRBV18
D gene: TRBD1
CDR3 DNA: TGTGCCAGCTCACCGAGACGGACAGGGACGAACACTGAAGCTTTCTTT
CDR3 protein: CASSPRRTGTNTEAFF

clone size: -
J gene: TRBJ2-3
V gene: TRBV18
D gene: TRBD1
CDR3 DNA: TGTGCCAGCTCACCGGAGCAGGGGGCGAGTGATACGCAGTATTTT
CDR3 protein: CASSPEQGASDTQYF

clone size: -
J gene: TRBJ2-3
V gene: TRBV7-2
D gene: -
CDR3 DNA: TGTGCCAGCAGCTTAGCGGGAGTGGATACGCAGTATTTT
CDR3 protein: CASSLAGVDTQYF

clone size: -
J gene: TRBJ2-1
V gene: TRBV6-2/TRBV6-3
D gene: -
CDR3 DNA: TGTGCCAGCAGTTACTCGCGGAATGAGCAGTTCTTC
CDR3 protein: CASSYSRNEQFF

clone size: -
J gene: TRBJ2-7
V gene: TRBV7-7
D gene: TRBD1
CDR3 DNA: TGTGCTAGCAGTCTCGGGACAGGGCGGTCCTACGAGCAGTACTTC
CDR3 protein: CASSLGTGRSYEQYF

clone size: -
J gene: TRBJ2-3
V gene: TRBV3-1/TRBV3-2
D gene: TRBD2
CDR3 DNA: TGTGCCAGCAGCCAAGATGGGGTAGCGGGACTTTATACGCAGTATTTT
CDR3 protein: CASSQDGVAGLYTQYF

clone size: -
J gene: TRBJ1-3
V gene: TRBV28
D gene: -
CDR3 DNA: TGTGCCAGCAGGGTCAGGGGCTCTGGAAACACCATATATTTT
CDR3 protein: CASRVRGSGNTIYF

clone size: few
J gene: TRBJ2-1
V gene: TRBV5-1
D gene: TRBD1
CDR3 DNA: TGCGCCAGCAGCTCATACAGGGGAAATGAGCAGTTCTTC
CDR3 protein: CASSSYRGNEQFF

clone size: -
J gene: TRBJ2-3
V gene: TRBV28
D gene: TRBD2
CDR3 DNA: TGTGCCAGCAGCCAAGGACTAGCGGGAGGAGATACGCAGTATTTT
CDR3 protein: CASSQGLAGGDTQYF

clone size: -
J gene: TRBJ2-7
V gene: TRBV30
D gene: TRBD2
CDR3 DNA: TGTGCCTGGGGGGGACTAGCAGACGACGAGCAGTACTTC
CDR3 protein: CAWGGLADDEQYF

clone size: -
J gene: TRBJ2-2
V gene: TRBV19
D gene: TRBD1
CDR3 DNA: TGTGCCAGTTCGACGACAGGGGGGACCGGGGAGCTGTTTTTT
CDR3 protein: CASSTTGGTGELFF

clone size: -
J gene: TRBJ1-2
V gene: TRBV4-1
D gene: -
CDR3 DNA: TGCGCCAGCAGCCAAGCCCTAGGTTTCTATGGCTACACCTTC
CDR3 protein: CASSQALGFYGYTF

clone size: once
J gene: TRBJ1-6
V gene: TRBV19
D gene: -
CDR3 DNA: TGTGCCAGTAGTATAGATTGGGCGTATAATTCACCCCTCCACTTT
CDR3 protein: CASSIDWAYNSPLHF

clone size: -
J gene: TRBJ2-7
V gene: TRBV27
D gene: -
CDR3 DNA: TGTGCCAGCAGGGGTCCCGGGACTGAGCACTTC
CDR3 protein: CASRGPGTEHF

clone size: -
J gene: TRBJ1-5
V gene: TRBV6-4
D gene: -
CDR3 DNA: TGTGCCAGCACCCCTCATCAGCCCCAGCATTTT
CDR3 protein: CASTPHQPQHF

clone size: -
J gene: TRBJ2-7
V gene: TRBV27
D gene: TRBD2
CDR3 DNA: TGTGCCAGCAGCATCGGAGCGGGAAGTTACGAGCAGTACTTC
CDR3 protein: CASSIGAGSYEQYF

clone size: -
J gene: TRBJ2-3
V gene: TRBV5-1
D gene: TRBD2
CDR3 DNA: TGCGCCAGCAGCTTGAGGAGCGGGAGGGTCACAGATACGCAGTATTTT
CDR3 protein: CASSLRSGRVTDTQYF

clone size: once
J gene: TRBJ1-3
V gene: TRBV5-6
D gene: -
CDR3 DNA: TGTGCCAGCAGCTCCTTGGGACTCTCTGGAAACACCATATATTTT
CDR3 protein: CASSSLGLSGNTIYF

clone size: -
J gene: TRBJ2-1
V gene: TRBV2
D gene: -
CDR3 DNA: TGTGCCAGCAGTCGGGAGAGCTCCTACAATGAGCAGTTCTTC
CDR3 protein: CASSRESSYNEQFF

clone size: -
J gene: TRBJ1-6
V gene: TRBV2
D gene: -
CDR3 DNA: TGTGCCAGCAAACCCCAGGGGCAGGATTCACCCCTCCACTTT
CDR3 protein: CASKPQGQDSPLHF

clone size: -
J gene: TRBJ2-5
V gene: TRBV30
D gene: TRBD2
CDR3 DNA: TGTGCCTGGAGTGTACTCGCGGGAGTTGTAGAGACCCAGTACTTC
CDR3 protein: CAWSVLAGVVETQYF

clone size: few
J gene: TRBJ2-7
V gene: TRBV6-5
D gene: TRBD1
CDR3 DNA: TGTGCCAGCAGTTACTACAGGGGGTTTGACGAGCAGTACTTC
CDR3 protein: CASSYYRGFDEQYF

clone size: -
J gene: TRBJ1-3
V gene: TRBV5-4
D gene: TRBD1
CDR3 DNA: TGTGCCAGCAGCTGGGACCGGGACAGGACCTCCTCTGGAAACACCATATATTTT
CDR3 protein: CASSWDRDRTSSGNTIYF

clone size: -
J gene: TRBJ2-1
V gene: TRBV5-6
D gene: -
CDR3 DNA: TGTGCCAGCAGCTTGCTAGATGAGCAGTTCTTC
CDR3 protein: CASSLLDEQFF

clone size: -
J gene: TRBJ1-2
V gene: TRBV6-6
D gene: TRBD1
CDR3 DNA: TGTGCCAGCAGTTACTCCCCGGACAGGGGGTATGGCTACACCTTC
CDR3 protein: CASSYSPDRGYGYTF

clone size: once
J gene: TRBJ2-7
V gene: TRBV6-6
D gene: TRBD2
CDR3 DNA: TGTGCCAGCAGTATCACTAGCGGAGAGTACGAGCAGTACTTC
CDR3 protein: CASSITSGEYEQYF

clone size: -
J gene: TRBJ1-1
V gene: TRBV19
D gene: TRBD1
CDR3 DNA: TGTGCCAGTACCATAGGGGACAGGGGCTTATTGGGAGCTTTCTTT
CDR3 protein: CASTIGDRGLLGAFF

clone size: -
J gene: TRBJ2-2
V gene: TRBV2
D gene: -
CDR3 DNA: TGTGCCAGCAGCAGCGGGGAGCTGTTTTTT
CDR3 protein: CASSSGELFF

clone size: -
J gene: TRBJ1-2
V gene: TRBV2
D gene: TRBD1
CDR3 DNA: TGTGCCAGCAGTCAAACTATACAGGGGGCGTTGTATGGCTACACCTTC
CDR3 protein: CASSQTIQGALYGYTF

clone size: -
J gene: TRBJ2-7
V gene: TRBV19
D gene: TRBD1
CDR3 DNA: TGTGCCAGTAGTACTACCGGGACAGGGCCTTACGAGCAGTACTTC
CDR3 protein: CASSTTGTGPYEQYF

clone size: -
J gene: TRBJ2-7
V gene: TRBV29-1
D gene: -
CDR3 DNA: TGCAGCGTTGCCCCGAGAGGATTGAGCGAGCAGTACTTC
CDR3 protein: CSVAPRGLSEQYF

clone size: -
J gene: TRBJ1-1
V gene: TRBV7-6
D gene: -
CDR3 DNA: TGTGCCAGCAGCCAGTTGAACACTGAAGCTTTCTTT
CDR3 protein: CASSQLNTEAFF

clone size: -
J gene: TRBJ2-7
V gene: TRBV2
D gene: TRBD2
CDR3 DNA: TGTGCCAGCAGTGCCGGACTAGCGGGAGATAGCGAGCAGTACTTC
CDR3 protein: CASSAGLAGDSEQYF

clone size: -
J gene: TRBJ2-1
V gene: TRBV7-3
D gene: -
CDR3 DNA: TGTGCCAGCAGCTTCCCGCCTGCGGCCGAGCAGTTCTTC
CDR3 protein: CASSFPPAAEQFF